The clone carrying this TCR beta chain was seen a few times. Its antigen remains unidentified. These data belong to a study of human T cells and chemical hapten exposure. Germline CDR1 reads LNHNV; CDR2 reads YYDKDF (reference sequence). This CDR3 is built from 16 residues. Deletions cut 0 bases from V and 5 bases from J, with 14 bases between. Study-wide results and caveats: Those TCRs sitting above 1 in 1000 frequency stayed the same with DPC sensitization.

Indicated time point: pre-sensitization, week 0. As for treatment: therapeutic diphenylcyclopropenone sensitization with weekly scalp DPC. Each CDR3 protein is one row after TCRdb ran MiXCR on the RACE reads. This table holds 350,000 to 400,000 distinct CDR3 sequences, more than 4.5% found once. The sequencing used whole blood, collected in connection with sensitization to the hapten diphenylcyclopropenone (DPC). The chain is built from TRBV15 and TRBJ1-5, with D perhaps matching TRBD1 (5 bases). The sequence derives from a woman aged 45-65 years with alopecia areata. Some clones in this sample may be carry-over from other donors' samples. CDR3 amino acids: CATSRDFGTPDQPQHF. The CDR3 region has the DNA TGTGCCACCAGCAGAGATTTTGGGACCCCAGATCAGCCCCAGCATTTT.